This entry features one T cell receptor (beta chain) sequence. Its antigen remains unidentified. This entry is derived from a study of cytomegalovirus exposure and HLA in healthy donors. General study points: One cluster of highly shared sequence variants probably arose as a sequencing artifact. The study found most TCR sequences rare, yet found some public TCRs in many donors. Researchers reported in a later analysis that a missense DCLRE1C variant was tied to TCR beta V- and J-gene trimming.

CDR1 and CDR2 from the germline V gene are ENHRY and SYGVKD. The CDR3 totals 15 residues. J gave up 6 bases and V 10 bases, and 13 bases lay outside the gene matches. PCR primers comprised 60 Vbeta and 13 Jbeta primers. Methods used by the authors: Later, an analysis found roughly 80 million unique TCR beta chains, and roughly 10 million of these were shared. Assay used: immunoSEQ multiplex PCR; TCRdb lists only in-frame clones, some missing. The V and J calls and the clone size are those of that table, but D and trimming were determined from the DNA. The data show over 200,000 clones, with about 80% seen just once and 0.5% to 0.7% held by the top ten.

This rearrangement joins TRBV10-3 to TRBJ2-7; 12 bases are a match to TRBD2. The receptor comes from a woman aged 40-49 years in good health and CMV-seronegative. Material: PBMCs. The CDR3 loop reads CATDPTSGGTSEQYF. As DNA, the CDR3 is TGTGCCACTGACCCGACTAGCGGGGGTACGTCCGAGCAGTACTTC.